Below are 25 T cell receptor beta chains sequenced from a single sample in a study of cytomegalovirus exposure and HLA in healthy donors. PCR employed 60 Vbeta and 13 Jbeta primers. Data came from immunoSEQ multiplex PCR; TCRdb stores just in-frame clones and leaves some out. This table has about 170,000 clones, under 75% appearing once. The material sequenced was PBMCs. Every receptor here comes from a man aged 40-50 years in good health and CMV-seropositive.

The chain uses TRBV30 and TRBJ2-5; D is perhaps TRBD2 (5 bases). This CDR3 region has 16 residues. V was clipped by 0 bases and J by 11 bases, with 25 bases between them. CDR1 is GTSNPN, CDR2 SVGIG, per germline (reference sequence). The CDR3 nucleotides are TGTGCCTGGAGTGTACCCCCGCGGCAGGCGCCCTGGGAGCAGTACTTC. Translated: CAWSVPPRQAPWEQYF.

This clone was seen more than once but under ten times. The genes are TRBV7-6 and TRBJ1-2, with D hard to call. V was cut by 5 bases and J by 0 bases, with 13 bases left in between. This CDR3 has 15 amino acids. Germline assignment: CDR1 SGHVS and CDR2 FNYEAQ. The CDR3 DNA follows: TGTGCCAGCAGCCCGAACAGAGGGCCTAACTATGGCTACACCTTC. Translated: CASSPNRGPNYGYTF.

The CDR3 loop is CASSSSQGTAWDTEAFF. CDR3 nucleotide sequence: TGTGCCAGCTCATCCAGTCAGGGGACGGCTTGGGACACTGAAGCTTTCTTT. The chain is built from TRBV18 and TRBJ1-1, with a tentative D call TRBD1 (6 bases). Trimming shortened V by 5 bases and J by 3 bases, and 22 bases separated the two germline ends. Germline assignment: CDR1 KGHSH and CDR2 LQKENI. The CDR3 loop spans 17 amino acids.

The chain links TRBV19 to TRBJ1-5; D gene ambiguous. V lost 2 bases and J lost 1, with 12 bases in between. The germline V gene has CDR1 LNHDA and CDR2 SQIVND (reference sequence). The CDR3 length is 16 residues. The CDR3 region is CASSIRWAGSNQPQHF. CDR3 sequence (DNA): TGTGCCAGTAGTATAAGGTGGGCGGGGAGCAATCAGCCCCAGCATTTT. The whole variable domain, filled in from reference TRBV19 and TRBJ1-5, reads DGGITQSPKYLFRKEGQNVTLSCEQNLNHDAMYWYRQDPGQGLRLIYYSQIVNDFQKGDIAEGYSVSREKKESFPLTVTSAQKNPTAFYLCASSIRWAGSNQPQHFGDGTRLSIL.

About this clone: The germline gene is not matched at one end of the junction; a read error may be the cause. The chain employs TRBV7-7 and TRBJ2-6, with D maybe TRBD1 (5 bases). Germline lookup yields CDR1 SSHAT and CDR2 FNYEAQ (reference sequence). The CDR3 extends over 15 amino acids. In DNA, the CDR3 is TGTGCTAGCAGCCCCCTAGGGGCTGGGGCCAACGTCCTGACTTTC. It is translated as CASSPLGAGANVLTF.

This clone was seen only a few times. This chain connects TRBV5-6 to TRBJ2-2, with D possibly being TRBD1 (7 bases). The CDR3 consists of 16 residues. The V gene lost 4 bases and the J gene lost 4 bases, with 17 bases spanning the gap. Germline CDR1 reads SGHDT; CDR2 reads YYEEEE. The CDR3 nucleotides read TGTGCCAGCAGCCTCGTGGACTACAGGGGCACCGGGGAGCTGTTTTTT. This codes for CASSLVDYRGTGELFF.

The CDR3 coding sequence is TGTGCCAGCTCACCAAAAAAGAGCGACGAGCAGTACTTC. It translates to CASSPKKSDEQYF. The chain uses TRBV18 and TRBJ2-5; D call uncertain. The end of the DNA aligns better with TRBJ2-7, so the J call may be wrong. The V gene's germline CDR1 is KGHSH and CDR2 LQKENI. The CDR3 runs to 13 residues.

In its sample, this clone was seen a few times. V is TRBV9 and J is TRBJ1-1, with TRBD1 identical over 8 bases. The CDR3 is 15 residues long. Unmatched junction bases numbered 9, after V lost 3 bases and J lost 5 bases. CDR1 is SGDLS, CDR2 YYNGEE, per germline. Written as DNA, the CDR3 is TGTGCCAGCAGCGATGGGCCCCACAGGGGGACTGAAGCTTTCTTT. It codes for CASSDGPHRGTEAFF.

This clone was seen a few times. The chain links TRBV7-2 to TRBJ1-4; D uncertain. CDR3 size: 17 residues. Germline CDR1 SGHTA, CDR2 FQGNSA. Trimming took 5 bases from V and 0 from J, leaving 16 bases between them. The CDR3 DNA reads TGTGCCAGCAGCCTCCCCGGGAGTCCTGCAACTAATGAAAAACTGTTTTTT. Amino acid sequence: CASSLPGSPATNEKLFF.

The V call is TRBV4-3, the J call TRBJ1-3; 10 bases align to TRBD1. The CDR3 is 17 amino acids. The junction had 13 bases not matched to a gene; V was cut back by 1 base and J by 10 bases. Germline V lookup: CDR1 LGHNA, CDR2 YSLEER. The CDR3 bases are TGCGCCAGCAGCCAAGGTGGAGGGGGGACAGGGGCTCGGACCATATATTTT. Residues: CASSQGGGGTGARTIYF.

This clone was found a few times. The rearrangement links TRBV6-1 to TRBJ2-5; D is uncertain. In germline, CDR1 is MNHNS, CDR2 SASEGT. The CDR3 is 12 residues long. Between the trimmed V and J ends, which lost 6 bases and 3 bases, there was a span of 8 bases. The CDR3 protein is CASRALEETQYF. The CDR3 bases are TGTGCCAGCAGGGCTCTGGAAGAGACCCAGTACTTC.

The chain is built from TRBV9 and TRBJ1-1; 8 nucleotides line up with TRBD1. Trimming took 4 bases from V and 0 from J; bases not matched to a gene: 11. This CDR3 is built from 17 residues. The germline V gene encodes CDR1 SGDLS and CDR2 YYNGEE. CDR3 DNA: TGTGCCAGCAGCCTTAGACCAGGGGGCCCCCTGAACACTGAAGCTTTCTTT. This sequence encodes CASSLRPGGPLNTEAFF.

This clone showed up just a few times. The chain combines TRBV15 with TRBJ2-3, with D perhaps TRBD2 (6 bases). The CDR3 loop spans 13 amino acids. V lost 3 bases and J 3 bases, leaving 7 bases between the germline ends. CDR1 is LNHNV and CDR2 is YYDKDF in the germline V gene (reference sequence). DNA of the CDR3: TGTGCCACCAGCAGGGGGGGTACAGATACGCAGTATTTT. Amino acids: CATSRGGTDTQYF.

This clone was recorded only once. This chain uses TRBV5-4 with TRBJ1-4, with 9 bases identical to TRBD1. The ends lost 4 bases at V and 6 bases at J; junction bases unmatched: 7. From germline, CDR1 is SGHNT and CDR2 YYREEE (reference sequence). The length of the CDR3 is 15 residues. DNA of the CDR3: TGTGCCAGCAGCCCAACAGGGGGCAAGGATGAAAAACTGTTTTTT. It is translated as CASSPTGGKDEKLFF.

The CDR3 nucleotides are TGTGCCAGCAGCTTGGCGAGTTACGAGCAGTACTTC. It codes for CASSLASYEQYF. V gene TRBV5-6 combines with J gene TRBJ2-7; D uncertain. CDR1 is SGHDT, CDR2 YYEEEE, per germline. CDR3 length: 12 residues. V dropped 0 bases and J dropped 4 bases, with 5 bases sitting between them.

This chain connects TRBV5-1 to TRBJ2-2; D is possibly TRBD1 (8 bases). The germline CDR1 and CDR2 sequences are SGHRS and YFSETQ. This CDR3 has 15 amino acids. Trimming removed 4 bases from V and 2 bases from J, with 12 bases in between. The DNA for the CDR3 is TGCGCCAGCAGCAGCGGGACAGGTAACACCGGGGAGCTGTTTTTT. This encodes CASSSGTGNTGELFF.

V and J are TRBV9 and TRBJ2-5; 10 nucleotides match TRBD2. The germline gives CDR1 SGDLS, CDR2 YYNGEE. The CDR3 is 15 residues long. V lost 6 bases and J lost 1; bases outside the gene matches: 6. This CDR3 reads CASTGASGGQETQYF. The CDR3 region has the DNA TGTGCCAGCACGGGGGCTAGCGGGGGCCAAGAGACCCAGTACTTC.

CDR3 nucleotide sequence: TGCGCCAGCACCCCCGGGACAGCAAACACTGAAGCTTTCTTT. Protein: CASTPGTANTEAFF. The chain is built from TRBV5-1 and TRBJ1-1; 7 bases map to TRBD1. This CDR3 is 14 amino acids long. J was trimmed by 2 bases and V by 6 bases; bases with no gene match: 7. The V gene's germline CDR1 is SGHRS and CDR2 YFSETQ.

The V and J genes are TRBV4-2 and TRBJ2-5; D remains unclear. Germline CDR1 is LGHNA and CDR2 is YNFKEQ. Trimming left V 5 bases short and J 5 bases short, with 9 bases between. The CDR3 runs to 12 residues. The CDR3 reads CASSSQMETQYF. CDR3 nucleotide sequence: TGTGCCAGCAGCTCTCAGATGGAGACCCAGTACTTC.

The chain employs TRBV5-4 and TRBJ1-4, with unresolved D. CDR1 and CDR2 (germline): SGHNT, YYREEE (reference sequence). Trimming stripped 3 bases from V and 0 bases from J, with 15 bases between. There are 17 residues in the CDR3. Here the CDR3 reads CASSSAGEWATNEKLFF. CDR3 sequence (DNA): TGTGCCAGCAGCTCCGCGGGAGAGTGGGCAACTAATGAAAAACTGTTTTTT.

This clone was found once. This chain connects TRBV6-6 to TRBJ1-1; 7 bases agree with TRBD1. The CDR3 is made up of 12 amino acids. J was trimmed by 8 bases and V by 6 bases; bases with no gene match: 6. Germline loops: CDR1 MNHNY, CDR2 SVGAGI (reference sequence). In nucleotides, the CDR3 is TGTGCCAGCAGCGCCCGGGACAGAGAAGCTTTCTTT. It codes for CASSARDREAFF.

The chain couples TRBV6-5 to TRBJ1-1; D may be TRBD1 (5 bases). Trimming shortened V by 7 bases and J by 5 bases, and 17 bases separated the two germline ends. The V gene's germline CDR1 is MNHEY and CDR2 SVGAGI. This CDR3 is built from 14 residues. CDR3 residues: CASTPGGSGTEAFF. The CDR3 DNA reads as TGTGCCAGCACCCCGGGGGGGTCGGGGACTGAAGCTTTCTTT.

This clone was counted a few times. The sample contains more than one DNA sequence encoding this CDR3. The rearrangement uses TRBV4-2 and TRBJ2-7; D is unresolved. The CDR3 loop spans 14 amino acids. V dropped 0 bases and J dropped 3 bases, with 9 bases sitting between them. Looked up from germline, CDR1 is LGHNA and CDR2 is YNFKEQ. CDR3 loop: CASSQDERNYEQYF. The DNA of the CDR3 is TGTGCCAGCAGCCAAGATGAGAGGAACTACGAGCAGTACTTC.

CDR3 residues: CASSLFGYTEAFF. In nucleotides, the CDR3 is TGTGCCAGCAGTTTATTCGGGTACACTGAAGCTTTCTTT. This chain connects TRBV27 to TRBJ1-1; unclear D gene. This CDR3 is built from 13 residues. V was clipped by 1 base and J by 3 bases, with 6 bases between them. Germline V gene sequence: CDR1 MNHEY, CDR2 SMNVEV (reference sequence).

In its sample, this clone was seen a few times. As DNA, the CDR3 is TGTGCCAGCAGCCAAAACAGGGGGCGGGGAGAGACCCAGTACTTC. As protein: CASSQNRGRGETQYF. The chain is built from TRBV7-8 and TRBJ2-5; 9 bases are shared with TRBD1. Germline V lookup: CDR1 SGHVS, CDR2 FQNEAQ. The junction had 8 bases not matched to a gene; V was cut back by 5 bases and J by 4 bases. This CDR3 spans 15 amino acids.